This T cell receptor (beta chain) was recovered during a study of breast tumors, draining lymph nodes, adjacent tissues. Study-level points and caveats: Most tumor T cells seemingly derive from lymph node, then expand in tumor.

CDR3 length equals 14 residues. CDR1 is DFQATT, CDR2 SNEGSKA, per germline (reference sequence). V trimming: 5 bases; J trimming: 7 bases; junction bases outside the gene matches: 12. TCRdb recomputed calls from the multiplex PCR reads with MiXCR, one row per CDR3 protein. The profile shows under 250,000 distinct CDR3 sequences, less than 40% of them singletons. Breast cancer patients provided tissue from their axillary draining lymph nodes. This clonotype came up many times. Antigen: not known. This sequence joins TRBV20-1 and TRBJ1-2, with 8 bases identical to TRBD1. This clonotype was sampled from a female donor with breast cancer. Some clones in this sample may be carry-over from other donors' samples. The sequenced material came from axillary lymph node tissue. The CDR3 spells CSAFLGRGQVGYTF. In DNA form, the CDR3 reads TGCAGTGCTTTTCTAGGCAGGGGGCAAGTTGGCTACACCTTC.